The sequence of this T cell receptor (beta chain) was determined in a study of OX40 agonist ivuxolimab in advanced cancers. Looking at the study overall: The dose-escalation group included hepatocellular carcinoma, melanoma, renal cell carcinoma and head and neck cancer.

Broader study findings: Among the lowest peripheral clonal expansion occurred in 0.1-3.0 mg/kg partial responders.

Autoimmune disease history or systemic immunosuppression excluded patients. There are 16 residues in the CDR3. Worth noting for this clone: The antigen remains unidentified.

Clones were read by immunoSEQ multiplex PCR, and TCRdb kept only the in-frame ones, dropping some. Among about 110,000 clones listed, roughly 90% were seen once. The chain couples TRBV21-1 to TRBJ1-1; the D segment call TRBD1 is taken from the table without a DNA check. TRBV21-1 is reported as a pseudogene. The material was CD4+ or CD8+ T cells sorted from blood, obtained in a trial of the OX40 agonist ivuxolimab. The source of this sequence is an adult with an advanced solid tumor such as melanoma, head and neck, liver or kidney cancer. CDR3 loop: CASSKRPDRGRTEAFF. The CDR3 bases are TGTGCCAGCAGCAAAAGGCCCGACAGGGGTAGAACTGAAGCTTTCTTT.